Each of the 9 T cell receptor beta chains below was sequenced from the same sample in a study of a mutant IDH1 vaccine in newly diagnosed glioma. Antigens of these TCRs are unknown. Method: immunoSEQ multiplex PCR; TCRdb's copy keeps in-frame clones and lacks some. Here the sample spans roughly 40,000 clones, roughly nine tenths being singletons. Time point specified: week 5, during vaccination. All doses held 300 ug of mutant IDH1 20-mer peptide, with topical imiquimod. The starting material was PBMCs, obtained from a glioma patient whose treatment included an IDH1 peptide vaccine. Receptors originate from a man aged 50-59 years with glioma.

This chain links TRBV6-1 with TRBJ2-7; D remains ambiguous. The CDR3 sequence is 13 residues long. The germline gives CDR1 MNHNS, CDR2 SASEGT. V gave up 4 bases and J gave up 2 bases, with 9 bases separating them. The CDR3 coding sequence is TGTGCCAGCAGTGCAACTGTGGCCTACGAGCAGTACTTC. This codes for CASSATVAYEQYF.

J is TRBJ2-7 and V is TRBV2, with D maybe TRBD1 (6 bases). Germline loops: CDR1 SNHLY, CDR2 FYNNEI. Trimming pared 5 bases from V and 3 bases from J, leaving 11 bases between. CDR3 size: 13 residues. Here the CDR3 DNA reads TGTGCCAGCAGTCGGGACACCTACTACGAGCAGTACTTC. Translated, it gives CASSRDTYYEQYF.

The CDR3, as DNA: TGTGCCAGCAGTTTTGTCGGGGGAGGGCGGAGGACTGAAGCTTTCTTT. It codes for CASSFVGGGRRTEAFF. The chain has TRBV28 and TRBJ1-1, with D perhaps matching TRBD1 (5 bases). This CDR3 region has 16 residues. Looked up from germline, CDR1 is MDHEN and CDR2 is SYDVKM. Between the trimmed V and J ends, which lost 3 bases and 5 bases, there was a span of 19 bases.

The rearrangement joins TRBV25-1 to TRBJ2-3, with D tentatively TRBD1 or TRBD2 (6 bases each). V gave up 2 bases and J gave up 3 bases, with 15 bases separating them. CDR3 length equals 16 residues. Germline V lookup: CDR1 MGHDK, CDR2 SYGVNS. CDR3 DNA: TGTGCCAGCAGTGAAAGGAGGGGGTCGGGGACAGATACGCAGTATTTT. Its translation is CASSERRGSGTDTQYF.

The gene calls are TRBV7-2 and TRBJ1-5, with a weak D call TRBD1 (6 bases). With 4 bases removed from V and 2 bases from J, the gap between germline ends came to 12 bases. The CDR3 runs to 15 residues. Germline V gene data show CDR1 as SGHTA and CDR2 as FQGNSA. CDR3 sequence (DNA): TGTGCCAGCAGCTCATCACAGGGAGGCAATCAGCCCCAGCATTTT. It yields the protein CASSSSQGGNQPQHF.

The J gene is TRBJ2-7, the V gene TRBV28; 11 positions agree with TRBD1. V shed 6 bases and J 1 base; nucleotides not matched to a gene: 5. The germline CDR1 and CDR2 sequences are MDHEN and SYDVKM. The CDR3 is 15 amino acids. The CDR3 DNA is TGTGCCAGCAGGCTCGGGACAGGGGGATCCTACGAGCAGTACTTC. Protein sequence: CASRLGTGGSYEQYF.

This CDR3 is CASRRGPRTGELFF. In DNA form, the CDR3 reads TGTGCCAGTAGAAGGGGGCCCAGGACCGGGGAGCTGTTTTTT. The rearrangement links TRBV19 to TRBJ2-2, with TRBD1 matching over 7 bases. Germline V gives CDR1 LNHDA, CDR2 SQIVND (reference sequence). The CDR3 runs to 14 residues. The J segment lost 5 bases and the V segment lost 6 bases, leaving 6 bases of the junction unmatched.

The chain recombines TRBV5-6 with TRBJ2-7; 7 bases are shared with TRBD1. Germline CDR1 reads SGHDT; CDR2 reads YYEEEE. The V segment lost 3 bases and the J segment 2 bases; nucleotides outside the gene matches: 8. The CDR3 length is 15 residues. CDR3 DNA: TGTGCCAGCAGCTCCAGGGGGTTACGCACCTACGAGCAGTACTTC. Encoded protein: CASSSRGLRTYEQYF.

The chain couples TRBV7-9 to TRBJ2-1; 13 nucleotides match TRBD2. This CDR3 contains 16 residues. Per germline, CDR1 SEHNR and CDR2 FQNEAQ (reference sequence). After removal of 5 bases from V and 7 bases from J, the junction contained 8 bases not matched to a gene. The DNA of the CDR3 is TGTGCCAGCAGCCCGGCGGGACTAGCGGGATATAATGAGCAGTTCTTC. Encoded protein: CASSPAGLAGYNEQFF.